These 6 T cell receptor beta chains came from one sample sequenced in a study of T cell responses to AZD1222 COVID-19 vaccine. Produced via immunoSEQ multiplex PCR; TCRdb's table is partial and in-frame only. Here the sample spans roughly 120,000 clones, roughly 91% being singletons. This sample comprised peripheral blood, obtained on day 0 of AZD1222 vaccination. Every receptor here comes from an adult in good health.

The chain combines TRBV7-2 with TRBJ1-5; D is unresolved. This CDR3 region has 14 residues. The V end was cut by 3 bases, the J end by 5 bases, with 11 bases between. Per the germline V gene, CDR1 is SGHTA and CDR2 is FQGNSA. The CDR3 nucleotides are TGTGCCAGCAGCTTCTCCCACTCTTATCAGCCCCAGCATTTT. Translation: CASSFSHSYQPQHF.

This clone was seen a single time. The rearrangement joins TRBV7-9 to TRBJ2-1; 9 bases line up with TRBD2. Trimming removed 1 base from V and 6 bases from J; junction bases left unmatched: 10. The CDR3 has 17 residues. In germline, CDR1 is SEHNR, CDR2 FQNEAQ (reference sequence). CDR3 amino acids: CASSLGRLAGLGNEQFF. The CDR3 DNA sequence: TGTGCCAGCAGCTTAGGTCGGCTAGCGGGGTTGGGCAATGAGCAGTTCTTC.

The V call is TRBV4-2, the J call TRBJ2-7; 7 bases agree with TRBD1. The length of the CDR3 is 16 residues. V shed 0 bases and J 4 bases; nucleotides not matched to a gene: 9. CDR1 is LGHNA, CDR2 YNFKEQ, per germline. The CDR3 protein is CASSQEWRQGEYEQYF. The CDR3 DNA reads TGTGCCAGCAGCCAAGAGTGGAGACAGGGCGAATACGAGCAGTACTTC.

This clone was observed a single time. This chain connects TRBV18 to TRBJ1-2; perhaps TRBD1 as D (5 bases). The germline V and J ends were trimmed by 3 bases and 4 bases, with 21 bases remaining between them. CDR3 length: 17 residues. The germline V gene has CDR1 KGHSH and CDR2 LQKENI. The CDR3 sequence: CASSPPAAGSLGYGYTF. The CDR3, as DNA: TGTGCCAGCTCACCCCCCGCGGCAGGGTCACTCGGCTATGGCTACACCTTC.

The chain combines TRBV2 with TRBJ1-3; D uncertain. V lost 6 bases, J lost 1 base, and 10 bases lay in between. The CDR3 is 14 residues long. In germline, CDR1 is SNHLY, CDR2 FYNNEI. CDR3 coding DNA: TGTGCCAGCAGCGAATGGGTATCTGGAAACACCATATATTTT. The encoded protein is CASSEWVSGNTIYF.

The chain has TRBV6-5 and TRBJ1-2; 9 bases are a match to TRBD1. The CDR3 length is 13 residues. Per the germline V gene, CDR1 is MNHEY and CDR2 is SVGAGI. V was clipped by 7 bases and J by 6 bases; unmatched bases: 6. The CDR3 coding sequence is TGTGCCAGCACCCGGACAGGGGTGAATGGCTACACCTTC. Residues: CASTRTGVNGYTF.